Presented here are 5 T cell receptor beta chains from one specimen sequenced in a study of shared clonotypes between healthy human individuals. Sequencing was performed with immunoSEQ multiplex PCR; in TCRdb, only in-frame clones are kept and a portion is missing. The sample yields about 1,800,000 clones, about 95% seen once. Naive CD8 isolation took CD45RO-negative cells positively selected for CCR7 and excluded terminally differentiated effector memory CD45RA+ cells. Material for sequencing was naive CD8+ T cells sorted from blood. Receptor source: a man aged 18 to 29 in good health.

The rearrangement links TRBV5-1 to TRBJ2-1; no firm D call. Germline V gene sequence: CDR1 SGHRS, CDR2 YFSETQ. The length of the CDR3 is 14 residues. V was pared by 0 bases and J by 9 bases, with 13 bases between. The CDR3 nucleotides read TGCGCCAGCAGCTTGGCCCCAGATTCAGGTGAGCAGTTCTTC. Translation: CASSLAPDSGEQFF.

V and J are TRBV13 and TRBJ1-1; D gene unclear. Germline V CDR1 and CDR2: PRHDT, FYEKMQ (reference sequence). Trimming took 5 bases from V and 6 from J, leaving 16 bases between them. This CDR3 spans 14 amino acids. CDR3 region: CASSPQSGEPEAFF. The CDR3 DNA reads TGTGCCAGCAGCCCCCAATCCGGCGAGCCTGAAGCTTTCTTT.

The gene calls are TRBV27 and TRBJ2-7, with 7 bases lining up with TRBD2. Germline loops: CDR1 MNHEY, CDR2 SMNVEV (reference sequence). CDR3 length equals 16 residues. V lost 0 bases to trimming and J lost 2 bases; unmatched junction nucleotides: 7. The CDR3, as DNA: TGTGCCAGCAGTTTATCGGGGGGGGAGGCCCCCTACGAGCAGTACTTC. As protein: CASSLSGGEAPYEQYF.

The CDR3 DNA is TGTGCCAGTAAAGTCGAGGGTTCGGGAAATTCACCCCTCCACTTT. Its translation: CASKVEGSGNSPLHF. The chain uses TRBV19 and TRBJ1-6; D ambiguous. Deletions cut 7 bases from V and 7 bases from J, with 17 bases between. Germline V gene sequence: CDR1 LNHDA, CDR2 SQIVND (reference sequence). The CDR3 loop spans 15 amino acids.

V and J are TRBV5-6 and TRBJ2-5; D call uncertain. V was shortened by 0 bases and J by 3 bases, with 6 bases between the two germline ends. Germline loops: CDR1 SGHDT, CDR2 YYEEEE. The CDR3 contains 13 residues. The CDR3 loop is CASSLGRKETQYF. The DNA of the CDR3 is TGTGCCAGCAGCTTGGGACGAAAAGAGACCCAGTACTTC.